The 7 T cell receptor beta chains below were found in one sample sequenced in a study of CD8 T cells in ankylosing spondylitis (dated by TCRdb to 2016 to 2017). Receptors were amplified or captured by 5' RACE. This sample was sequenced with an Illumina HiSeq 2500. TCRdb itself trimmed the public reads at Q25 with fastp, ran MiXCR and retained productive beta chains. Under each unique CDR3 protein, matching rows form one entry showing the most common genes and DNA. For this sample there are 250,000 to 400,000 distinct CDR3 sequences; approximately 10% appear just once. The ten biggest clones cover roughly 9% of the sample. The sequenced sample was blood, either unsorted or a sorted T cell fraction (not recorded which). These receptors all stem from a female donor with ankylosing spondylitis or in good health (not recorded which).

In its sample, this clonotype was seen many times. This chain uses TRBV14 with TRBJ2-7, with 7 nucleotides matching TRBD1. Germline values: CDR1 SGHDN, CDR2 FVKESK. Trimming cost V 4 bases and J 1 base; bases outside gene matches: 4. CDR3 length: 14 amino acids. The CDR3 nucleotides are TGTGCCAGCAGCCCACACAGGGGATCCTACGAGCAGTACTTC. This gives the protein CASSPHRGSYEQYF. The full variable domain, with the rest looked up from reference TRBV14 and TRBJ2-7, is EAGVTQFPSHSVIEKGQTVTLRCDPISGHDNLYWYRRVMGKEIKFLLHFVKESKQDESGMPNNRFLAERTGGTYSTLKVQPAELEDSGVYFCASSPHRGSYEQYFGPGTRLTVT.

The genes are TRBV7-3 and TRBJ1-4, with 9 bases fitting TRBD1. CDR1 and CDR2 (germline): SGHTA, FQGTGA. The V gene end was trimmed by 6 bases and the J gene end by 6 bases; junction bases not matched to a gene: 14. The CDR3 length is 17 residues. This chain's CDR3 is CASSRRGNRGLDEKLFF. The DNA for the CDR3 is TGTGCCAGCAGTCGTCGGGGCAACAGGGGGCTAGATGAAAAACTGTTTTTT. Filled out from reference TRBV7-3 and TRBJ1-4, the complete variable domain reads GAGVSQTPSNKVTEKGKYVELRCDPISGHTALYWYRQSLGQGPEFLIYFQGTGAADDSGLPNDRFFAVRPEGSVSTLKIQRTERGDSAVYLCASSRRGNRGLDEKLFFGSGTQLSVL.

The CDR3 DNA sequence: TGCGCCAGCAAGGGGCTCGGGTGGGCAGATACGCAGTATTTT. Residues: CASKGLGWADTQYF. The gene calls are TRBV5-1 and TRBJ2-3; a possible D gene is TRBD1 (5 bases). The V end lost 6 bases, the J end lost 4 bases, and 15 bases lay between the germline ends. Germline V gene data show CDR1 as SGHRS and CDR2 as YFSETQ. The CDR3 has 14 amino acids.

The J gene is TRBJ1-1, the V gene TRBV15; D remains unclear. Germline loops: CDR1 LNHNV, CDR2 YYDKDF (reference sequence). V lost 0 bases and J lost 0, with 8 bases in between. The CDR3 spans 15 residues. Written as DNA, the CDR3 is TGTGCCACCAGCAGAGAACGAGTTATGAACACTGAAGCTTTCTTT. It is translated as CATSRERVMNTEAFF.

This clonotype has a count of ten or more. This chain uses TRBV5-1 with TRBJ1-1, with D possibly being TRBD1 (6 bases). The V and J ends lost 4 bases and 1 base respectively, with 14 bases between them. Germline V gene data show CDR1 as SGHRS and CDR2 as YFSETQ. CDR3 length equals 15 residues. CDR3 coding DNA: TGCGCCAGCAGCCCCTATAGACAGGAGAACACTGAAGCTTTCTTT. This encodes CASSPYRQENTEAFF.

The sample holds a few counts of this clonotype. The chain carries TRBV5-1 and TRBJ1-1; D not resolved. CDR1 and CDR2 from the germline V gene are SGHRS and YFSETQ. The CDR3 has 14 amino acids. Deletions cut 3 bases from V and 4 bases from J, with 13 bases between. DNA for the CDR3: TGCGCCAGCAGCTGGGATGCACAGAGCACTGAAGCTTTCTTT. It translates to CASSWDAQSTEAFF.

This clonotype occurred many times. The chain employs TRBV25-1 and TRBJ1-2; D is perhaps TRBD1 (5 bases). The germline CDR1 and CDR2 sequences are MGHDK and SYGVNS. Deletions cut 4 bases from V and 2 bases from J, with 11 bases between. The CDR3 loop spans 14 amino acids. The chain's CDR3 is CASSAPGTNYGYTF. CDR3 sequence (DNA): TGTGCCAGCAGTGCCCCCGGGACCAACTATGGCTACACCTTC.